This T cell receptor beta chain was documented in a study of glioma-infiltrating T cells after dendritic cell vaccination. Selection required adequate fresh-frozen tumor tissue plus more than two years' survival data. The V gene lost 4 bases and the J gene lost 3 bases, with 12 bases spanning the gap. The CDR3 extends over 14 amino acids. CDR1 SGHTA and CDR2 FQGNSA come from the germline V gene. Repertoires were generated with immunoSEQ multiplex PCR, while TCRdb's copy carries only in-frame clones and drops some. The sample lists about 30,000 clones; 90% to 95% were seen once. The chain joins TRBV7-2 to TRBJ1-1; D may be TRBD1 (5 bases). The source was blood, collected before dendritic cell vaccination. This clonotype was obtained from a human donor with glioblastoma. In DNA, the CDR3 is TGTGCCAGCAGCTCCCAAGGGGTTGACACTGAAGCTTTCTTT. Its protein is CASSSQGVDTEAFF.